The sequence of this T cell receptor beta chain was determined in a study of blood T cells in healthy people across ages. Whole-study results and caveats: Since the PBMCs were unsorted, naive and antigen-experienced cells could not be conclusively compared. Long-lived donors had more naive CD4+ cells and higher diversity than aged donors.

Together with a sample-barcoded 5' primer, a J-beta primer mix was included in a second PCR lasting about 6 to 11 cycles. TCRdb analysed the 5' RACE reads with MiXCR anew, one entry per CDR3 protein. The repertoire holds 800,000 or so distinct CDR3 sequences, with 35% to 60% as singletons. Donors gave roughly 10 milliliters of peripheral blood apiece. Samples had at least 6.5 million PBMCs isolated from them. V lost 4 bases to trimming and J lost 3 bases; unmatched junction nucleotides: 8. This CDR3 region has 15 residues. Germline V gene lookup returns CDR1 MNHEY and CDR2 SMNVEV (reference sequence). This clonotype has just a few counts. Its antigen is not identified.

The material sequenced was blood. The V gene is TRBV27, the J gene TRBJ1-2; TRBD1 aligns across 7 bases. The clonotype was recovered from an elderly man in good health. CDR3: CASSSAGTDDYGYTF. CDR3 nucleotide sequence: TGTGCCAGCAGTTCTGCCGGGACAGATGACTATGGCTACACCTTC.